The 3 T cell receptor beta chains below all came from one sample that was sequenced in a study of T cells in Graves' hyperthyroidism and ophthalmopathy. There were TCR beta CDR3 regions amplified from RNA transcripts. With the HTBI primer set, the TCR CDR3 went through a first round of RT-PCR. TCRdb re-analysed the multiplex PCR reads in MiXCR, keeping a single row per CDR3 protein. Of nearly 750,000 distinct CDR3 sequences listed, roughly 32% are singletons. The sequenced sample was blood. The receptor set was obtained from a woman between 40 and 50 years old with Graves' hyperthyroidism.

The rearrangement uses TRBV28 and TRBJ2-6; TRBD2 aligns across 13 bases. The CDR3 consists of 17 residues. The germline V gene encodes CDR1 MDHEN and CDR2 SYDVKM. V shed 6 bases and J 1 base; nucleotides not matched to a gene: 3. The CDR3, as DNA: TGTGCCAGCAGCGGGACTAGCGGGATTTCTGGGGCCAACGTCCTGACTTTC. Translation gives CASSGTSGISGANVLTF.

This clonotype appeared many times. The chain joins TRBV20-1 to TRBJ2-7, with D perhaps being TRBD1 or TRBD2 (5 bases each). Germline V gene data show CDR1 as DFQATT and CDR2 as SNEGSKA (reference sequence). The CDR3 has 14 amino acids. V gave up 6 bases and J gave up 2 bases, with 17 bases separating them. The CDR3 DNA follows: TGCAGTGCCCAGACCCGGGACCTAGCCTACGAGCAGTACTTC. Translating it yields CSAQTRDLAYEQYF.

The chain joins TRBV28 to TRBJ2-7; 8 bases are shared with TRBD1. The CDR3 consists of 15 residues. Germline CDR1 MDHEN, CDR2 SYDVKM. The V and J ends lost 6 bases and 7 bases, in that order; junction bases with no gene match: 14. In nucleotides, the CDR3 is TGTGCCAGCAGGGCGTGGACAGGGTCGACGGGGGAGCAGTACTTC. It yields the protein CASRAWTGSTGEQYF.